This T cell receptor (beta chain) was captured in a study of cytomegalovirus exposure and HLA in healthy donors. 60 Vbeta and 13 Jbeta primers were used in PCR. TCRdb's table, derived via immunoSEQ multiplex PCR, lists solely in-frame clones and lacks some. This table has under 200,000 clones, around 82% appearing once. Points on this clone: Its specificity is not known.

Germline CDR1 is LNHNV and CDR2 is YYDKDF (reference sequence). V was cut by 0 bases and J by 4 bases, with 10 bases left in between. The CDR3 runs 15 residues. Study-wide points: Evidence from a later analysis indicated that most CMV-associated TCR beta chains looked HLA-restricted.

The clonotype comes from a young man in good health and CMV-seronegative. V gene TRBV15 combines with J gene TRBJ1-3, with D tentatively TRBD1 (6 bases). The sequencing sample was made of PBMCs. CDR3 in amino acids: CATSRDLGGGNTIYF. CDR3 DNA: TGTGCCACCAGCAGAGATCTTGGGGGCGGAAACACCATATATTTT.